These T cell receptor beta chains were read from a single sample in a study of blood T cell repertoires in COVID-19. Here immunoSEQ multiplex PCR was the method, and the copy in TCRdb shows in-frame clones only, minus some. This table has about 410,000 clones, roughly 88% appearing once. Sequenced: peripheral blood. These receptors all stem from a young woman with active or convalescent COVID-19. Each CDR3 is given without its conserved first and last residue.

j_call,v_call,cdr3_aa
TRBJ1-2,TRBV5-6,ASSFGQGDFYGYT
TRBJ1-5,TRBV5-8,ASSLPRDGNQPQH
TRBJ1-4,TRBV25-1,ASRDRVDEKLF
TRBJ2-7,TRBV11-2,ASSGTGVLSYEQY
TRBJ2-3,TRBV14,ASSPLGGRPTDTQY
TRBJ2-7,TRBV9,ASSVVSGYEQY
TRBJ2-3,TRBV23-1,ASSQGLAGGPDTQY
TRBJ2-1,TRBV5-8,ASSSLAGAYNEQF
TRBJ1-1,TRBV19,ASSIGQPPLNTEAF
TRBJ2-7,TRBV5-4,ASSLEGSPSREQY
TRBJ1-3,TRBV5-6,ASISQGASGNTIY
TRBJ1-2,TRBV6-1,ASSEARQDYGYT
TRBJ1-1,TRBV28,ASRTEGSTEAF
TRBJ2-2,TRBV29-1,SVRAGGNTGELF
TRBJ2-1,TRBV7-9,ASSLGLAGGAYNEQF
TRBJ1-1,TRBV12-3/TRBV12-4,ASSLLGVTEAF
TRBJ1-2,TRBV4-1,ASSPSTGANYGYT
TRBJ1-6,TRBV30,AWSGQGINSPLH
TRBJ2-7,TRBV4-1,ASSQARLGYEQY
TRBJ1-6,TRBV4-1,ASSHPGGGNSPLH
TRBJ2-1,TRBV3-1/TRBV3-2,ASSQDGAAEQF
TRBJ1-1,TRBV28,ASRRRGEGVTEAF
TRBJ2-5,TRBV7-6,ASSPTSGGETQY
TRBJ2-1,TRBV5-4,ASSLHRSNTYNEQF
TRBJ1-2,TRBV10-3,AISERDTNYGYT
TRBJ2-6,TRBV5-1,ASSSGGTGANVLT
TRBJ1-1,TRBV5-1,ASSFTPTATNTEAF
TRBJ2-5,TRBV2,ASSSDRAQETQY
TRBJ1-3,TRBV20-1,SASDRTGRDSGNTIY